This paragraph reports one TCR beta chain. In the study's own analysis: Reference gene primer amplification gave nucleated cell count estimates. Profiled with immunoSEQ multiplex PCR; TCRdb holds only in-frame clones, not every one. V, J and clone size were drawn from that table, and D and trimming were deduced from the DNA. This repertoire shows roughly 28,000 clones, roughly 73% found once; its top ten account for around 7.9%. The sample is drawn from a study of blood T cell repertoires in COVID-19. Study at large: Spain, Italy and the United States supplied samples that represented acute and convalescent COVID-19. The analysed material was cDNA or gDNA that came from T cells, B-cell-depleted T cells, or PBMCs.

With V trimmed by 2 bases and J by 2 bases, 11 bases remained unmatched. Germline V lookup: CDR1 SEHNR, CDR2 FQNEAQ (reference sequence). The CDR3 contains 19 residues. Sequenced sample: peripheral blood. This TCR derives from a woman aged 70-85 years with active or convalescent COVID-19. The rearrangement uses TRBV7-9 and TRBJ2-5, with 13 bases aligning to TRBD2. The chain's CDR3 is CASSLRILAGGPPQETQYF. In DNA form, the CDR3 reads TGTGCCAGCAGCTTACGTATACTAGCGGGAGGGCCCCCGCAAGAGACCCAGTACTTC.